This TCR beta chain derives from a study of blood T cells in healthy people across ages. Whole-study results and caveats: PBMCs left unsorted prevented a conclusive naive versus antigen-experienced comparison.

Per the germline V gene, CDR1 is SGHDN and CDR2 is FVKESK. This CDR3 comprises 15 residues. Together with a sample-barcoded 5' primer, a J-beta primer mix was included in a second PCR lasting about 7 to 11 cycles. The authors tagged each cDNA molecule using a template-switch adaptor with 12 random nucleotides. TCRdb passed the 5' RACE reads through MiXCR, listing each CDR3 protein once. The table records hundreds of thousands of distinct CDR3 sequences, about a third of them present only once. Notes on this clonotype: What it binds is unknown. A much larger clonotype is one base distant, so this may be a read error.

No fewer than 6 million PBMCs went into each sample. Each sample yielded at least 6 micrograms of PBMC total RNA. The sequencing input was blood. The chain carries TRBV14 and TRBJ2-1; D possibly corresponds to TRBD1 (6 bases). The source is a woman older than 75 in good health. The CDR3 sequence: CASSQVYRAYNEQVF. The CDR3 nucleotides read TGTGCCAGCAGCCAAGTATACAGGGCGTACAATGAGCAGGTCTTC.